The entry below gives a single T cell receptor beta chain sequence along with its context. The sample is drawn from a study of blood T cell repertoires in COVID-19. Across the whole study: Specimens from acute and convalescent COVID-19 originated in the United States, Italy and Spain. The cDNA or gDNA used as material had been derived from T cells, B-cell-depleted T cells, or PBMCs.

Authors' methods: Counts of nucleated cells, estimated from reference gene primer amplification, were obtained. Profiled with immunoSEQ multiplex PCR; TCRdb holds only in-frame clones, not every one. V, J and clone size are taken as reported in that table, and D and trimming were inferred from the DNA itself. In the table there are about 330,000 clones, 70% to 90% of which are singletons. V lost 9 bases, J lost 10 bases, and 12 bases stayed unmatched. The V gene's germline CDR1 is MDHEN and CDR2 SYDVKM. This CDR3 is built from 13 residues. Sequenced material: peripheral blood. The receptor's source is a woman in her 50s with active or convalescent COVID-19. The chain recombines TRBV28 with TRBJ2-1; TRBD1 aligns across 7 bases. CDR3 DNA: TGTGCCAGTAAGGGGACAGCCGAATGGGAGCAGTTCTTC. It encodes CASKGTAEWEQFF.